This TCR beta chain comes out of a study of PD-L1 blockade in urothelial cancer (dated by TCRdb to 2016 to 2017). Context from the whole study: All patients started therapy around 2014 and received atezolizumab 1,200 mg intravenously every 3 weeks. Durable clinical benefit was achieved by nine patients but not by the remaining 20. A median of about 150,000 T cells and approximately 86,000 unique TCRs was obtained from blood samples, and a median clonality of approximately 0.08 was observed. Approximately 29 patients had pretreatment blood TCR-seq, some 25 had at least one posttreatment blood collection, and some 25 had tumor TCR-seq. An ECOG performance status of 0 or 1 was recorded for the patients, and 0 to 3 prior chemotherapy regimens had been received by the patients. Pretreatment tumor samples, along with matched peripheral blood serially collected before and after atezolizumab treatment, were subjected to TCR sequencing. The study, an exploratory multi-omic analysis, examined somatic, immune and clinical correlates of response to PD-L1 blockade with atezolizumab in urothelial cancer. About 85% of the 29 patients were males with bladder-origin urothelial cancer, and about 65% of the roughly 30 reported a prior smoking history. Whole exome sequencing and RNA sequencing of pretreatment tumors were performed alongside TCR sequencing in the same patients. Blood samples were analyzed 3 weeks after the start of treatment (second dose) and 6 weeks after the start of treatment. Durable clinical benefit was defined as progression-free survival longer than 6 months, and TCR features were also tested against progression-free and overall survival.

To estimate absolute template abundance from read counts, synthetic TCR analog templates were spiked into each PCR. Using the immunoSEQ assay, TCRbeta CDR3 regions were amplified from genomic DNA with bias-controlled V and J gene primers. Sequencing of rearranged TCRbeta segments was performed at approximately 20X coverage. Regarding the original processing steps: Sequencing errors were corrected by clustering, and CDR3s were annotated against IMGT so that V, D and J genes could be assigned. Out-of-frame and stop-codon sequences were excluded, and only productive TCRbeta rearrangements were used in downstream analyses. To compute clonality, Shannon entropy was normalized by the log of the number of unique productive sequences and then subtracted from one. Clones differing between time points or between blood and tumor were identified by Fisher's exact test with Benjamini-Hochberg correction at adjusted p below 0.01. In TCRdb, the immuneACCESS table is reduced to in-frame sequences with V and J assigned. These tables do not hold every clone; where another copy was compared, an unresolved V gene accounts for under half, and the others remain unexplained. V and J calls and clone size are copied from that table; D and trimming were computed from the DNA. This sample holds 60,000 to 80,000 clones; around nine tenths were observed only once. The ten largest account for around 11% of the sample.

On the study overall, not on this receptor specifically: Greater expansion of tumor-associated TCR clones in peripheral blood 3 weeks after the start of treatment was observed in patients with durable benefit (n of about 20, p = 0.022). Improved progression-free and overall survival was found to be associated with pretreatment peripheral blood TCR clonality below the median. Because the sample size was small (n of about 27) and many exploratory analyses were performed, the results are intended to be hypothesis-generating.

As encoded in the germline V gene, CDR1 is MDHEN while CDR2 is SYDVKM. Trimming leaves V shorter by 3 bases and J shorter by 6 bases, with the junction holding 7 bases beyond the gene matches. The CDR3, cysteine through phenylalanine, is 14 amino acids long. Just CDR3 DNA is preserved here, 42 bases in frame from base 1. Concerning this clone: This receptor's antigen is unknown. Base qualities are not at hand, and no much larger clone is one base apart.

The time point label corresponds to: peripheral blood 6 weeks after treatment start. The cohort included 29 patients with locally advanced or metastatic urothelial carcinoma who were treated at Memorial Sloan Kettering on a trial protocol. Peripheral blood mononuclear cells were collected from each patient pretreatment and during treatment, giving between 1 and 8 total time points per patient. The Qiagen DNeasy Blood extraction kit was used to purify genomic DNA from total PBMCs and tumor samples. PBMCs were collected pretreatment and during treatment, and were isolated and stored as previously described.

Sequenced material: PBMCs, taken around atezolizumab (anti-PD-L1) treatment. Recombination connected TRBV28 to TRBJ2-5, and 7 bases in between align with TRBD1. This clonotype originated in a man in his fifties or sixties with urothelial cancer. The nucleotide sequence is given as TGTGCCAGCAGTTTTCTCGACAGGGCCCAGACCCAGTACTTC. Protein translation: CASSFLDRAQTQYF.